These 26 T cell receptor beta chains were all obtained from the same sample, sequenced in a study of regulatory T cells in long-lasting Graves disease. In building TCR beta libraries, iRepertoire HTBI primers were used together with Arm-PCR of CDR3 regions. TCRdb re-called the multiplex PCR reads through MiXCR, storing one row per CDR3 protein. The sample yields roughly 320,000 distinct CDR3 sequences, 16% seen once. Time point specified: newly diagnosed GD, antithyroid drugs for less than 3 months. Researchers made the TCR library from RNA that was extracted from PBMCs. These data were also reused for a study on T cells in Graves' hyperthyroidism and ophthalmopathy.

Sequencing used peripheral blood mononuclear cells (PBMCs), obtained at new diagnosis, from a patient treated with antithyroid drugs. The receptors shown here come from a man aged 35 to 55 with Graves disease.

This clonotype was observed many times. The chain combines TRBV28 with TRBJ1-3, with a weak D call TRBD1 (5 bases). The germline V and J ends were trimmed by 8 bases and 2 bases, with 22 bases remaining between them. The length of the CDR3 is 17 residues. Germline lookup yields CDR1 MDHEN and CDR2 SYDVKM. Here the CDR3 DNA reads TGTGCCAGCGCTGCCGTGGGGCACATGGGGGCTGGAAACACCATATATTTT. Translating gives CASAAVGHMGAGNTIYF.

This clonotype was seen more than once but under ten times. The chain carries TRBV24-1 and TRBJ1-5; D ambiguous. The CDR3 length is 12 residues. Germline values: CDR1 KGHDR, CDR2 SFDVKD. Trimming took off 5 bases at V and 4 bases at J, with 5 bases between the two ends. The CDR3 loop is CATSAQNQPQHF. In DNA, the CDR3 is TGTGCCACCAGTGCCCAAAATCAGCCCCAGCATTTT.

The genes are TRBV4-3 and TRBJ1-1; D perhaps matches TRBD1 (5 bases). V was trimmed by 1 base and J by 1 base, leaving 7 bases between them. Germline-derived CDR1 and CDR2 are LGHNA and YSLEER. CDR3 size: 14 residues. The CDR3 region is CASSQGGTNTEAFF. Written as DNA, the CDR3 is TGCGCCAGCAGCCAAGGGGGGACGAACACTGAAGCTTTCTTT.

The chain couples TRBV5-1 to TRBJ2-7, with a weak D call TRBD1 (6 bases). From germline, CDR1 is SGHRS and CDR2 YFSETQ. V was clipped by 4 bases and J by 4 bases, with 12 bases between them. CDR3 size: 13 residues. CDR3 nucleotides: TGCGCCAGCAGCATCGGGACAACTTACGAGCAGTACTTC. Its protein product is CASSIGTTYEQYF. The full variable domain, with the rest looked up from reference TRBV5-1 and TRBJ2-7, is KAGVTQTPRYLIKTRGQQVTLSCSPISGHRSVSWYQQTPGQGLQFLFEYFSETQRNKGNFPGRFSGRQFSNSRSEMNVSTLELGDSALYLCASSIGTTYEQYFGPGTRLTVT.

With regard to this clonotype: This may stem from a read error, because a much larger clone lies one nucleotide away. The CDR3 region is CASRGRGQETQYF. DNA of the CDR3: TGTGCCAGCAGGGGCAGGGGGCAAGAGACCCAGTACTTC. The chain recombines TRBV6-2 or TRBV6-3 with TRBJ2-5; 7 nucleotides match TRBD1. The CDR3 loop spans 13 amino acids. J gave up 2 bases and V 6 bases, and 3 bases lay outside the gene matches. The germline V gene has CDR1 MNHEY and CDR2 SVGEGT.

Many counts were recorded for this clonotype. This sequence joins TRBV18 and TRBJ1-3; no clear D gene. Germline assignment: CDR1 KGHSH and CDR2 LQKENI. Deletions cut 0 bases from V and 0 bases from J, with 9 bases between. The CDR3 covers 16 residues. In DNA, the CDR3 is TGTGCCAGCTCACCACCGGCCCTTAGCTCTGGAAACACCATATATTTT. Amino acids: CASSPPALSSGNTIYF.

The chain employs TRBV7-9 and TRBJ1-5; no definite D call. Germline CDR1 SEHNR, CDR2 FQNEAQ (reference sequence). Trimming took off 5 bases at V and 6 bases at J, with 14 bases between the two ends. The CDR3 is made up of 14 amino acids. The CDR3 DNA reads as TGTGCCAGCAGCGTACACGGGGTGGGTCAGCCCCAGCATTTT. Its translation is CASSVHGVGQPQHF. Together with reference TRBV7-9 and TRBJ1-5, the CDR3 gives the full variable domain: DTGVSQNPRHKITKRGQNVTFRCDPISEHNRLYWYRQTLGQGPEFLTYFQNEAQLEKSRLLSDRFSAERPKGSFSTLEIQRTEQGDSAMYLCASSVHGVGQPQHFGDGTRLSIL.

The genes are TRBV29-1 and TRBJ2-7, with D maybe TRBD2 (5 bases). Germline V gene data show CDR1 as SQVTM and CDR2 as ANQGSEA. Trimming took off 5 bases at V and 6 bases at J, with 11 bases between the two ends. CDR3 size: 11 residues. The CDR3 region is CSVPGMREQYF. CDR3 sequence (DNA): TGCAGCGTTCCGGGGATGCGCGAGCAGTACTTC.

This chain joins TRBV6-1 and TRBJ2-2; 7 nucleotides match TRBD1. CDR1 is MNHNS, CDR2 SASEGT, per germline. V lost 6 bases and J lost 3; bases outside the gene matches: 7. This CDR3 contains 15 residues. As DNA, the CDR3 is TGTGCCAGCAGGTCCGGACAGGTGGACACCGGGGAGCTGTTTTTT. This encodes CASRSGQVDTGELFF.

This clonotype was observed at least ten times. The chain employs TRBV7-3 and TRBJ2-1; D tentatively fits TRBD1 or TRBD2 (5 bases each). From germline, CDR1 is SGHTA and CDR2 FQGTGA. The CDR3 has 15 residues. The V and J ends lost 5 bases and 2 bases respectively, with 13 bases between them. The chain's CDR3 is CASSNRDAPYNEQFF. In DNA, the CDR3 is TGTGCCAGCAGCAACCGGGACGCCCCCTACAATGAGCAGTTCTTC.

DNA of the CDR3: TGCGCCAGCAGCCAAGCCCCCTTTCGAGACTCTAACTATGGCTACACCTTC. Translated, it gives CASSQAPFRDSNYGYTF. The chain recombines TRBV4-1 with TRBJ1-2; D is uncertain. The CDR3 contains 17 residues. Looked up from germline, CDR1 is MGHRA and CDR2 is YSYEKL. V was clipped by 1 base and J by 0 bases, with 15 bases between them.

This clonotype was detected many times. The chain is built from TRBV27 and TRBJ2-2, with 9 bases identical to TRBD1. This CDR3 has 14 residues. V lost 8 bases to trimming and J lost 1 base; unmatched junction nucleotides: 2. CDR1 and CDR2 from the germline V gene are MNHEY and SMNVEV (reference sequence). This CDR3 reads CASGDRVNTGELFF. The CDR3 nucleotides read TGTGCCAGCGGGGACAGGGTGAACACCGGGGAGCTGTTTTTT.

In its sample, this clonotype was seen a few times. V is TRBV11-3 and J is TRBJ2-3; the match to TRBD1 covers 8 bases. CDR1 is SGHNT and CDR2 is YENEEA in the germline V gene. Trimming cost V 3 bases and J 2 bases; bases outside gene matches: 4. CDR3 size: 15 residues. As DNA, the CDR3 is TGTGCCAGCAGCTTTGGACAGGGTCTCACAGATACGCAGTATTTT. It yields the protein CASSFGQGLTDTQYF.

This clonotype appeared a few times. V gene TRBV6-4 combines with J gene TRBJ1-1; D gene uncertain. Between the trimmed V and J ends, which lost 6 bases and 1 base, there was a span of 9 bases. CDR1 is MRHNA and CDR2 is SNTAGT in the germline V gene. The CDR3 runs 13 residues. The CDR3, as DNA: TGTGCCAGCAGCGTGACAAGGAACACTGAAGCTTTCTTT. This translates into CASSVTRNTEAFF.

At least ten counts were recorded for this clonotype. The chain joins TRBV12-3 or TRBV12-4 to TRBJ2-5; perhaps TRBD2 as D (5 bases). V lost 6 bases and J 7 bases, leaving 12 bases between the germline ends. The CDR3 covers 12 residues. CDR3 nucleotides: TGTGCCAGCAGCTTATTGAGGGCGACCCAGTACTTC. Translating it yields CASSLLRATQYF.

This chain links TRBV6-2 or TRBV6-3 with TRBJ2-2; TRBD2 matches at 8 bases. V was clipped by 0 bases and J by 6 bases; unmatched bases: 12. Germline CDR1 is MNHEY and CDR2 is SVGEGT. The CDR3 is 18 amino acids. The CDR3 is CASSYSITGGGRSGELFF. CDR3 nucleotides: TGTGCCAGCAGTTACTCGATTACGGGGGGGGGGCGGTCCGGGGAGCTGTTTTTT.

The chain employs TRBV15 and TRBJ2-4, with 10 bases that match TRBD1. This CDR3 region has 16 residues. Looked up from germline, CDR1 is LNHNV and CDR2 is YYDKDF (reference sequence). V shed 0 bases, J shed 4 bases, and the junction held 3 bases outside the gene matches. The CDR3 reads CATSRDPGQGKNIQYF. The CDR3 nucleotides are TGTGCCACCAGCAGAGATCCGGGACAGGGGAAAAACATTCAGTACTTC.

The chain recombines TRBV7-9 with TRBJ1-5; D gene ambiguous. Germline CDR1 reads SEHNR; CDR2 reads FQNEAQ (reference sequence). The CDR3 runs to 13 residues. Trimming cost V 5 bases and J 4 bases, with 9 bases left between them. CDR3 DNA sequence: TGTGCCAGCAGCCCCCTAGATAATCAGCCCCAGCATTTT. Encoded protein: CASSPLDNQPQHF.

This chain uses TRBV29-1 with TRBJ2-3, with 10 bases aligning to TRBD1. Germline trimming cut 4 bases from V and 3 bases from J; bases unmatched to any gene: 7. Germline lookup yields CDR1 SQVTM and CDR2 ANQGSEA. The CDR3 consists of 15 residues. CDR3 in amino acids: CSVVSGTGVTDTQYF. The CDR3 bases are TGCAGCGTTGTTTCCGGGACAGGGGTAACAGATACGCAGTATTTT.

The J gene is TRBJ2-6, the V gene TRBV3-1, with D perhaps matching TRBD1 or TRBD2 (6 bases each). The CDR3 is made up of 19 amino acids. CDR1 is LGHDT, CDR2 YNNKEL, per germline (reference sequence). Trimming cost V 0 bases and J 0 bases, with 15 bases left between them. The CDR3 DNA sequence: TGTGCCAGCAGCCAAGACTGGGGGGCGTTAGGCTCTGGGGCCAACGTCCTGACTTTC. Encoded protein: CASSQDWGALGSGANVLTF.

This clonotype was counted ten times or more. J is TRBJ2-3 and V is TRBV5-1; D not certain. CDR3 length: 13 amino acids. The V gene's germline CDR1 is SGHRS and CDR2 YFSETQ. Trimming took off 0 bases at V and 5 bases at J, with 7 bases between the two ends. The CDR3 is CASSLEPRDTQYF. For the CDR3, the DNA is TGCGCCAGCAGCTTGGAGCCCCGAGATACGCAGTATTTT.

This clonotype was detected ten times or more. The rearrangement uses TRBV7-2 and TRBJ2-1; 8 bases agree with TRBD2. This CDR3 has 15 amino acids. Per germline, CDR1 SGHTA and CDR2 FQGNSA. Trimming at V came to 3 bases and at J to 4 bases, leaving 5 bases not matched to a gene. CDR3 nucleotide sequence: TGTGCCAGCAGCTTGTCGCGGGGGGAATACAATGAGCAGTTCTTC. It specifies CASSLSRGEYNEQFF.

V and J are TRBV6-1 and TRBJ2-5; TRBD2 matches 13 bases. The CDR3 is 15 amino acids. Germline V lookup: CDR1 MNHNS, CDR2 SASEGT. After removal of 6 bases from V and 5 bases from J, the junction contained 6 bases not matched to a gene. The CDR3, as DNA: TGTGCCAGCAGGACCGGGACTAGCGGGGTGGAGACCCAGTACTTC. As protein: CASRTGTSGVETQYF.

The CDR3 DNA follows: TGTGCCAGCAGCCAAGCGACGGGGGGGTCCTACAATGAGCAGTTCTTC. Encoded protein: CASSQATGGSYNEQFF. The chain links TRBV3-1 to TRBJ2-1; TRBD2 agrees at 8 bases. The CDR3 runs 16 residues. Trimming took 1 base from V and 1 from J; bases not matched to a gene: 3. Germline V gene data show CDR1 as LGHDT and CDR2 as YNNKEL (reference sequence).

This clonotype appeared a few times. The V and J genes are TRBV20-1 and TRBJ1-3; D remains unclear. There are 16 residues in the CDR3. Per the germline V gene, CDR1 is DFQATT and CDR2 is SNEGSKA (reference sequence). V was trimmed by 0 bases and J by 0 bases, leaving 12 bases between them. The CDR3 coding sequence is TGCAGTGCTAGAGATTGGTCAAGGGACTCTGGAAACACCATATATTTT. It translates to CSARDWSRDSGNTIYF.

This clonotype was detected ten times or more. This chain joins TRBV6-5 and TRBJ1-5; 10 bases line up with TRBD1. Losses at the gene ends were 4 bases for V and 0 bases for J; bases not matched to a gene: 3. This CDR3 region has 16 residues. Per germline, CDR1 MNHEY and CDR2 SVGAGI. The CDR3 region is CASSLGQGNSNQPQHF. The CDR3 nucleotides are TGTGCCAGCAGTTTGGGACAGGGGAATAGCAATCAGCCCCAGCATTTT.